Sequencing of this T cell receptor (beta chain) was carried out in a study of vaccination effects on CD4 cells after COVID-19 (dated by TCRdb to 2021 to 2024). Looking at the study overall: Across the study, the median time from the second dose to post-vaccine sampling was 72 days (range 14 to 241). Altogether, some 11 COVID-19 convalescent patients and a few SARS-CoV-2-naive healthy vaccine recipients made up the full study. The Oncomine TCR Beta short-read assay on an Illumina iSeq 100 was used to sequence cultures from other donors in the study. SARS-CoV-2 spike-specific CD4+ TCR repertoires were compared before and after mRNA vaccination in COVID-19 convalescent patients and in infection-naive vaccine recipients.

Libraries were made using the immunoSEQ multiplex PCR assay. DNA from the cultured, isolated CD4+ T cells was subjected to TCR beta CDR3 sequencing. The authors' analysis ran thus. The analysis removed non-productive TCR sequences, trimmed reads to the CDR3 region, and retained only CDR3s that were 7 or more amino acids long. Antigen-specific clonotypes were identified using the MANAFEST web app by comparison of expansion in peptide wells against reference cultures. To count as positive, a clone had to show expansion at FDR<0.05 compared with the reference and with all other wells, an odds ratio above 5, and a frequency above 0.1% in two replicate wells. A clonotype was defined as cross-reactive if the clonotype was significantly expanded both in SARS-CoV-2 spike wells and in at least one common cold coronavirus spike condition. CDR3 similarity was assessed by Levenshtein distance with the stringdist R package, and unrooted trees were built with ape in R 3.6.1. The table was pulled from immuneACCESS by TCRdb, which kept in-frame rearrangements only. Such tables lose some clones; where checked, under half of the loss comes from unresolved V genes, and the rest has no known cause. V and J calls and clone size are given by that table; D and trimming were obtained from the DNA. This sample comprises about 81,000 clones, more than 60% of them detected only once. More than 1% of the sample is held by the ten biggest clonotypes.

Overall study outcomes, separate from this receptor: In healthy vaccine recipients, vaccine-induced clones were almost all SARS-CoV-2 mono-reactive, with only 1 of 255 cross-reactive with common cold coronaviruses. Marked clonal contraction was observed in both infection-induced and vaccine-induced clones at late post-vaccination timepoints, consistent with waning T cell responses. The study was limited by a small number of convalescent patients, and early post-infection timepoints were lacking.

With respect to this clone: No antigen is known for it. No base-level quality is on record; no much larger clone is a single base apart.

To identify antigen-specific CD4+ T cell clonotypes by their expansion, the ViraFEST assay first stimulated PBMC with viral peptide pools and then applied TCR sequencing. After less than eleven days of culture, CD4+ T cells were isolated with the EasySep CD4+ T cell isolation kit. Participants received two doses of either the BNT162b2 or the mRNA-1273 mRNA SARS-CoV-2 vaccine. None of the healthy vaccine recipients had a prior SARS-CoV-2 infection, which was confirmed by nucleocapsid antibody tests that came back negative both before and after vaccination. Roughly 1.9 million PBMC per well were cultured with 10 ug/ml peptides in IMDM containing 5% human AB serum, about 9 IU/ml IL-2 and gentamicin. Half of the culture medium was replaced with fresh IL-2-containing medium on days 3 and 7. Unless noted otherwise, every peptide stimulation condition was cultured in triplicate wells. Using Ficoll-Paque Plus gradient centrifugation, PBMC were separated from whole blood and then either used fresh or cryopreserved at -140C. Overlapping peptide pools spanned the spike proteins of SARS-CoV-2 and the common cold coronaviruses HCoV-NL63, HCoV-OC43 and HCoV-229E. The QIAamp micro DNA kit was used to extract genomic DNA from the cultured CD4+ T cells.

The germline ends are 10 bases apart after V is trimmed by 6 bases and J by 5 bases. The cysteine opens and the phenylalanine closes a CDR3 of 13 amino acids. Only CDR3 DNA remains: 39 bases, in frame from the first base. The sequence links TRBV12-3 or TRBV12-4 to TRBJ1-4; no D gene is confidently identified. The sequencing used CD4+ T cells from PBMCs cultured with HCoV-OC43 spike peptides, collected after COVID-19 vaccination. Taken with the paper, the label for cell subset or site translates to: HCoV-OC43 spike overlapping peptide pool stimulation. The clonotype was recovered from a human donor who received a COVID-19 vaccine. CDR3 reads: CASSLPANEKLFF. The DNA reads as follows: TGTGCCAGCAGCCTGCCCGCGAATGAAAAACTGTTTTTT.